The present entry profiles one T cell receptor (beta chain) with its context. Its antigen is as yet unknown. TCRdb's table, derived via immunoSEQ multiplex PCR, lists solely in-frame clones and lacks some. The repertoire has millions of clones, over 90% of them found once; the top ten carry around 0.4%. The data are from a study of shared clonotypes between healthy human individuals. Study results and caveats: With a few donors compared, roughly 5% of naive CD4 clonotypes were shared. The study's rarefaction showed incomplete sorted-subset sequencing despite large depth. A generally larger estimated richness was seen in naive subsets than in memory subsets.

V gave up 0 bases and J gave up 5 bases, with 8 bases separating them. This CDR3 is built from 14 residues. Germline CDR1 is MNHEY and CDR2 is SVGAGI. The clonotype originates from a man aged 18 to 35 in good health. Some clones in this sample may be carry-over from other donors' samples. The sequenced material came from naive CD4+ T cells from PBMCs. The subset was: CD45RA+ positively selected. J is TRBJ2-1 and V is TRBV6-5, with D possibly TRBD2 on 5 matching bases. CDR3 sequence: CASSYSKADNEQFF. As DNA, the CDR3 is TGTGCCAGCAGTTACTCGAAAGCGGACAATGAGCAGTTCTTC.